This T cell receptor (beta chain) was retrieved from a study of blood T cell repertoires in COVID-19. The overall study: Donors in the United States, Italy and Spain gave samples during acute or convalescent COVID-19. T cells, B-cell-depleted T cells, or PBMCs supplied cDNA or gDNA.

As concerns this clone: Other DNA sequences within the sample encode an identical CDR3.

This CDR3 has 12 amino acids. The germline V gene encodes CDR1 LGHDT and CDR2 YNNKEL (reference sequence). V lost 1 base, J lost 6 bases, and 3 bases lay in between. Per the authors' pipeline: The authors estimated nucleated cell counts from reference gene primer amplification. Some clones are missing from TCRdb's copy, which holds only in-frame ones; the method was immunoSEQ multiplex PCR. V and J calls and clone size are copied from that table; D and trimming were computed from the DNA. Of 90,000 to 130,000 clones in the sample, roughly 79% were seen once. The chain links TRBV3-1 (or the pseudogene TRBV3-2) to TRBJ2-2; D remains ambiguous. The clonotype was recovered from a woman older than 75 with active or convalescent COVID-19. Material: peripheral blood. This chain's CDR3 is CASSQGPGELFF. As DNA, the CDR3 is TGTGCCAGCAGCCAAGGGCCCGGGGAGCTGTTTTTT.